Listed below are T cell receptor beta chains from one sample, sequenced in a study of control samples from healthy donors and cancer patients. Assay: immunoSEQ multiplex PCR; the TCRdb copy retains only in-frame clones and omits some. In the table there are around 180,000 clones, 75% to 95% of which are singletons. Source material: blood. These receptor sequences come from a woman aged 35 to 49 in good health. CDR3s include the opening cysteine and the closing phenylalanine or tryptophan. The order of the fields is V gene, D gene, J gene, clone size, CDR3 protein, CDR3 DNA. A D gene is named only where the DNA matches it firmly. The listing skips clone size in some rows; elsewhere it reads once, few, many or a size class.

TRBV3-1/TRBV3-2	NA	TRBJ2-7	NA	CASSQVGRATEQYF	TGTGCCAGCAGCCAAGTTGGCAGGGCGACCGAGCAGTACTTC
TRBV6-6	NA	TRBJ2-7	NA	CASSYSTGGAYEQYF	TGTGCCAGCAGTTACTCGACTGGGGGCGCCTACGAGCAGTACTTC
TRBV10-3	NA	TRBJ2-3	NA	CAISESYGYTDTQYF	TGTGCCATCAGTGAGTCGTACGGATATACAGATACGCAGTATTTT
TRBV18	NA	TRBJ1-5	NA	CASSPLANSNQPQHF	TGTGCCAGCTCACCACTTGCAAATAGCAATCAGCCCCAGCATTTT
TRBV18	NA	TRBJ1-1	NA	CASSPGTQVPTEAFF	TGTGCCAGCTCACCGGGGACACAGGTCCCCACTGAAGCTTTCTTT
TRBV6-5	TRBD2	TRBJ2-3	NA	CASSRGGTDTQYF	TGTGCCAGCAGCCGGGGGGGCACAGATACGCAGTATTTT
TRBV7-8	NA	TRBJ1-1	NA	CASSLGDINVNTEAFF	TGTGCCAGCAGCTTAGGGGACATCAACGTGAACACTGAAGCTTTCTTT
TRBV3-1/TRBV3-2	NA	TRBJ2-1	NA	CASSPGLNYYNEQFF	TGTGCCAGCAGCCCGGGACTTAATTATTACAATGAGCAGTTCTTC
TRBV5-1	NA	TRBJ1-2	NA	CASSLSPGSDGYTF	TGCGCCAGCAGCTTGAGTCCAGGTTCTGATGGCTACACCTTC
TRBV27	TRBD1	TRBJ1-2	NA	CASSTGQGGYGYTF	TGTGCCAGCAGTACCGGACAGGGAGGGTATGGCTACACCTTC
TRBV27	TRBD2	TRBJ2-7	NA	CASSRGTSGSSPRYEQYF	TGTGCCAGCAGTCGCGGGACTAGCGGGTCTTCCCCGCGTTACGAGCAGTACTTC
TRBV11-2	NA	TRBJ2-7	NA	CASSESAGYEQYF	TGTGCCAGCAGCGAAAGTGCAGGCTACGAGCAGTACTTC
TRBV5-4	TRBD1	TRBJ2-7	NA	CASSPEQGLNEQYF	TGTGCCAGCAGTCCAGAACAGGGGTTGAACGAGCAGTACTTC
TRBV29-1	TRBD1	TRBJ1-2	once	CSVGGRGQIVSGYTF	TGCAGCGTTGGTGGACGGGGACAGATTGTCTCTGGCTACACCTTC
TRBV4-2	NA	TRBJ1-2	NA	CASSRLRDTNYGYTF	TGTGCCAGCAGCCGCCTCCGGGACACCAACTATGGCTACACCTTC
TRBV11-3	TRBD1	TRBJ2-2	NA	CASSPRQGLNTGELFF	TGTGCCAGCAGCCCGCGACAGGGCCTGAACACCGGGGAGCTGTTTTTT
TRBV7-9	NA	TRBJ2-3	NA	CASSFINLLDTQYF	TGTGCCAGCAGCTTCATCAATTTACTAGATACGCAGTATTTT
TRBV27	TRBD1	TRBJ2-7	NA	CASSPGTGLHEQYF	TGTGCCAGCAGCCCCGGGACAGGGCTCCACGAGCAGTACTTC
TRBV5-6	TRBD1	TRBJ2-2	NA	CASSLWDRDTGELFF	TGTGCCAGCAGCTTGTGGGACAGGGACACCGGGGAGCTGTTTTTT
TRBV5-1	TRBD2	TRBJ2-1	NA	CASSFIRDYRYNEQFF	TGCGCCAGCAGCTTCATCCGGGACTACCGCTACAATGAGCAGTTCTTC
TRBV27	TRBD1	TRBJ1-2	NA	CASSPTGEGRYTF	TGTGCCAGCAGTCCAACAGGGGAGGGTCGCTACACCTTC
TRBV6-5	TRBD2	TRBJ2-1	NA	CASRLGRGGVNEQFF	TGTGCCAGCCGCCTCGGGCGGGGGGGCGTCAATGAGCAGTTCTTC
TRBV5-4	NA	TRBJ2-1	NA	CASSSNPREHNEQFF	TGTGCCAGCAGCTCAAACCCCCGGGAACACAATGAGCAGTTCTTC
TRBV9	NA	TRBJ1-6	NA	CASSVGHVTENSPLHF	TGTGCCAGCAGCGTAGGGCATGTGACAGAAAATTCACCCCTCCACTTT
TRBV6-5	TRBD1	TRBJ2-2	NA	CASSRQGYTGELFF	TGTGCCAGCAGTCGACAGGGATACACCGGGGAGCTGTTTTTT
TRBV10-3	NA	TRBJ2-7	NA	CAIRDGSSYEQYF	TGTGCCATCAGGGACGGAAGCTCCTACGAGCAGTACTTC
TRBV19	TRBD1	TRBJ1-1	NA	CASSQTGGLNTEAFF	TGTGCCAGTAGCCAAACAGGGGGTTTGAACACTGAAGCTTTCTTT
TRBV2	NA	TRBJ1-1	NA	CASSEMGLGTEAFF	TGTGCCAGCAGTGAAATGGGGCTGGGCACTGAAGCTTTCTTT
TRBV18	NA	TRBJ1-1	NA	CASSIVPGVMNTEAFF	TGTGCCAGCTCCATAGTTCCAGGGGTAATGAACACTGAAGCTTTCTTT
TRBV5-4	NA	TRBJ1-1	NA	CASSVEGGTEAFF	TGTGCCAGCAGCGTGGAAGGGGGCACTGAAGCTTTCTTT
TRBV3-1/TRBV3-2	TRBD1	TRBJ2-3	NA	CASSLPGTGTDTQYF	TGTGCCAGCAGCCTCCCCGGGACAGGCACAGATACGCAGTATTTT
TRBV10-1	NA	TRBJ2-5	NA	CASSDTGTGGETQYF	TGCGCCAGCAGTGACACAGGGACCGGCGGGGAGACCCAGTACTTC
TRBV14	NA	TRBJ2-1	NA	CASSQRQAGNEQFF	TGTGCCAGCAGCCAAAGACAGGCTGGAAATGAGCAGTTCTTC
TRBV23-1	TRBD2	TRBJ2-5	NA	CASPGTSGTQETQYF	TGCGCCAGTCCCGGGACTAGCGGGACGCAAGAGACCCAGTACTTC
TRBV2	TRBD2	TRBJ2-7	NA	CARGGGGHSYEQYF	TGTGCCCGGGGGGGAGGGGGGCACTCCTACGAGCAGTACTTC
TRBV7-9	NA	TRBJ1-6	NA	CASSATDNSTPLHF	TGTGCCAGCAGCGCAACCGATAACTCCACACCCCTCCACTTT
TRBV7-9	TRBD1	TRBJ1-4	NA	CASSTTGAAEKLFF	TGTGCCAGCAGCACGACAGGGGCGGCTGAAAAACTGTTTTTT
TRBV7-6	NA	TRBJ1-2	NA	CASSLGVGAATGYTF	TGTGCCAGCAGCTTAGGGGTGGGGGCAGCCACGGGCTACACCTTC
TRBV28	NA	TRBJ1-1	NA	CASSLTGLGTEAFF	TGTGCCAGCAGTCTTACAGGGTTGGGCACTGAAGCTTTCTTT
TRBV28	TRBD1	TRBJ2-1	NA	CASSLMGTGGNEQFF	TGTGCCAGCAGTTTAATGGGGACAGGGGGCAATGAGCAGTTCTTC
TRBV4-1	NA	TRBJ1-3	NA	CASSPTSGNTIYF	TGCGCCAGCAGCCCGACCTCTGGAAACACCATATATTTT
TRBV5-4	NA	TRBJ2-5	once	CASSLGISFAETQYF	TGTGCCAGCAGCTTGGGGATTAGTTTTGCAGAGACCCAGTACTTC
TRBV21-1	NA	TRBJ1-5	NA	CASSKARGQGNQPQHF	TGTGCCAGCAGCAAAGCGCGGGGACAGGGAAATCAGCCCCAGCATTTT
TRBV27	NA	TRBJ1-3	NA	CASSSTVGNTIYF	TGTGCCAGCAGCTCGACAGTGGGTAACACCATATATTTT
TRBV5-1	TRBD1	TRBJ1-5	NA	CASSWTGGQNQPQHF	TGCGCCAGCAGCTGGACAGGGGGGCAGAATCAGCCCCAGCATTTT
TRBV27	NA	TRBJ2-1	NA	CASTAGVSGNEQFF	TGTGCCAGCACGGCAGGCGTCTCGGGCAATGAGCAGTTCTTC
TRBV19	NA	TRBJ1-1	once	CATQGLLNTEAFF	TGTGCCACACAGGGACTGCTGAACACTGAAGCTTTCTTT
TRBV7-2	NA	TRBJ1-1	NA	CASSLDWNRAFF	TGTGCCAGCAGCTTAGACTGGAATAGGGCTTTCTTT
TRBV28	NA	TRBJ1-1	NA	CASPSARDSRDTEAFF	TGTGCCAGCCCCTCGGCCCGGGACTCTCGGGACACTGAAGCTTTCTTT
TRBV12-3/TRBV12-4	NA	TRBJ1-2	few	CASSFWEEGYTF	TGTGCCAGCAGTTTTTGGGAGGAGGGCTACACCTTC
TRBV13	TRBD2	TRBJ2-5	NA	CASSFRLAGGQETQYF	TGTGCCAGCAGCTTCCGGCTAGCGGGGGGTCAAGAGACCCAGTACTTC
TRBV4-1	NA	TRBJ1-5	NA	CASSQETGYGQPQHF	TGCGCCAGCAGCCAAGAAACAGGGTACGGTCAGCCCCAGCATTTT
TRBV10-2	NA	TRBJ2-7	NA	CASSDSYEQYF	TGCGCCAGCAGTGACTCCTACGAGCAGTACTTC
TRBV12-5	TRBD2	TRBJ2-1	NA	CASGLVWGGKDYNEQFF	TGTGCTAGTGGTTTGGTATGGGGGGGGAAGGACTACAATGAGCAGTTCTTC
TRBV6-5	NA	TRBJ1-2	NA	CASSPWGGAEGYTF	TGTGCCAGCAGTCCTTGGGGGGGGGCCGAAGGCTACACCTTC
TRBV7-2	TRBD1	TRBJ1-2	NA	CASSLGQGSGYTF	TGTGCCAGCAGCTTGGGACAGGGTAGCGGCTACACCTTC